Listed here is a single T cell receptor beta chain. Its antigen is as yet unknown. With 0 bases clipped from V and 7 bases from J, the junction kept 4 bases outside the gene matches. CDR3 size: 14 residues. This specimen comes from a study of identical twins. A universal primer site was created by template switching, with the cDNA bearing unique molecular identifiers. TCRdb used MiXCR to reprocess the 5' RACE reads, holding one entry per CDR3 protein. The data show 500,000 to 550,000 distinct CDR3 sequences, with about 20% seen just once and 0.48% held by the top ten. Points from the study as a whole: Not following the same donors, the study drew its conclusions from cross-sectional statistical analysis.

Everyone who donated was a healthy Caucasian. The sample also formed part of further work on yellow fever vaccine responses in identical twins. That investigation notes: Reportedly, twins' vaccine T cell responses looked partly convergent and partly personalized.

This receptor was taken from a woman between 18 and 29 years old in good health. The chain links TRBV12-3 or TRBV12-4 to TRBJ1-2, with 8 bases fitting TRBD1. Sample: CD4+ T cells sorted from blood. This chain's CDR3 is CASSLADRASGYTF. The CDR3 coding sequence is TGTGCCAGCAGTTTAGCGGACAGGGCCTCTGGCTACACCTTC.